The 25 T cell receptor beta chains below were found in one sample sequenced in a study of T cell repertoires in cytomegalovirus infection. These TCRs are of unknown antigen specificity. TCRdb reprocessed the reads with MiXCR, giving one entry per CDR3 protein. Altogether 250,000 to 300,000 distinct CDR3 sequences are present, approximately 22% being singletons, with the ten largest covering about 20%. Sequenced here: cultured PBMCs, sampled from culture after CMV antigen stimulation. These receptors were collected from a human donor in good health (CMV status not recorded). Some clones in this sample may be carry-over from other donors' samples.

This sequence joins TRBV19 and TRBJ1-5; TRBD1 is a possible D gene (6 bases). The ends were cut back, 7 bases at V and 4 bases at J, with 20 bases in the middle. CDR1 and CDR2 (germline): LNHDA, SQIVND (reference sequence). CDR3 length: 16 amino acids. The CDR3 here is CASIDPVQGRNQPQHF. The CDR3, as DNA: TGTGCCAGTATTGACCCGGTACAGGGTCGGAATCAGCCCCAGCATTTT. Filled out from reference TRBV19 and TRBJ1-5, the complete variable domain reads DGGITQSPKYLFRKEGQNVTLSCEQNLNHDAMYWYRQDPGQGLRLIYYSQIVNDFQKGDIAEGYSVSREKKESFPLTVTSAQKNPTAFYLCASIDPVQGRNQPQHFGDGTRLSIL.

CDR3 in amino acids: CASSRWNQETQYF. The CDR3 DNA sequence: TGTGCCAGCAGTCGGTGGAACCAAGAGACCCAGTACTTC. The rearrangement joins TRBV6-5 to TRBJ2-5; D remains unclear. The CDR3 is made up of 13 amino acids. V was pared by 5 bases and J by 0 bases, with 7 bases between. Germline V CDR1 and CDR2: MNHEY, SVGAGI.

The rearrangement uses TRBV6-8 and TRBJ2-3; the D is unclear. The V and J ends lost 5 bases and 0 bases respectively, with 15 bases between them. From germline, CDR1 is MNHGY and CDR2 SAAAGT. This CDR3 spans 16 amino acids. The CDR3 reads CASSPSSGSSTDTQYF. The CDR3 region has the DNA TGTGCCAGCAGTCCATCCTCCGGGTCGAGCACAGATACGCAGTATTTT.

The chain links TRBV5-1 to TRBJ2-2, with TRBD2 matching 14 bases. V shed 2 bases and J 9 bases; nucleotides not matched to a gene: 3. The CDR3 has 15 amino acids. Per germline, CDR1 SGHRS and CDR2 YFSETQ. The CDR3 DNA sequence: TGCGCCAGCAGCTTTGGGACTAGCGGGAGCAGGGAGCTGTTTTTT. Amino acid sequence: CASSFGTSGSRELFF. The whole variable domain, remainder taken from reference TRBV5-1 and TRBJ2-2, is KAGVTQTPRYLIKTRGQQVTLSCSPISGHRSVSWYQQTPGQGLQFLFEYFSETQRNKGNFPGRFSGRQFSNSRSEMNVSTLELGDSALYLCASSFGTSGSRELFFGEGSRLTVL.

V usage is TRBV20-1 and J usage is TRBJ2-7; TRBD2 matches 8 bases. The V segment lost 6 bases and the J segment 2 bases; nucleotides outside the gene matches: 12. CDR3 size: 15 residues. Germline-derived CDR1 and CDR2 are DFQATT and SNEGSKA (reference sequence). CDR3 DNA sequence: TGCAGTGCACCTGGGCGCGGGAGGTCGACCTACGAGCAGTACTTC. It is translated as CSAPGRGRSTYEQYF.

This clonotype was counted between two and nine times. The V and J genes are TRBV11-3 and TRBJ1-6; D is uncertain. Trimming shortened V by 0 bases and J by 9 bases, and 15 bases separated the two germline ends. The CDR3 length is 16 residues. Germline V lookup: CDR1 SGHNT, CDR2 YENEEA. The DNA of the CDR3 is TGTGCCAGCAGCTTAGATTTTGGAAGGGTTGGTTCACCCCTCCACTTT. It encodes CASSLDFGRVGSPLHF.

This clonotype was detected a few times. This sequence joins TRBV2 and TRBJ2-7; D tentatively fits TRBD1 or TRBD2 (6 bases each). CDR1 and CDR2 from the germline V gene are SNHLY and FYNNEI. This CDR3 is 16 amino acids long. The V end was cut by 8 bases, the J end by 5 bases, with 25 bases between. The CDR3 region is CASREEVQGGSNEQYF. Written as DNA, the CDR3 is TGTGCCAGCCGCGAAGAGGTACAGGGAGGTTCCAACGAGCAGTACTTC.

The chain employs TRBV6-5 and TRBJ2-5, with D perhaps being TRBD1 or TRBD2 (6 bases each). This CDR3 is 14 amino acids long. Trimming shortened V by 2 bases and J by 1 base, and 8 bases separated the two germline ends. In germline, CDR1 is MNHEY, CDR2 SVGAGI. The CDR3 bases are TGTGCCAGCAGTTACGGGGGGCTCCAAGAGACCCAGTACTTC. Translation gives CASSYGGLQETQYF.

In this sample, this clonotype turned up many times. The J gene is TRBJ1-5, the V gene TRBV7-2, with TRBD1 as a possible D gene (5 bases). The CDR3 spans 17 residues. Germline CDR1 and CDR2: SGHTA and FQGNSA. Deletions cut 4 bases from V and 0 bases from J, with 16 bases between. This chain's CDR3 is CASSSTLGGYSNQPQHF. CDR3 in DNA: TGTGCCAGCAGCTCGACGTTGGGGGGTTATAGCAATCAGCCCCAGCATTTT.

The chain recombines TRBV4-3 with TRBJ2-3; D may be TRBD2 (6 bases). This CDR3 comprises 17 residues. Trimming left V 0 bases short and J 3 bases short, with 16 bases between. CDR1 is LGHNA, CDR2 YSLEER, per germline. The CDR3 DNA is TGCGCCAGCAGCCAAGAAGTGACGCTAGCGATGACAGATACGCAGTATTTT. Translated, it gives CASSQEVTLAMTDTQYF.

The chain uses TRBV19 and TRBJ1-3, with no clear D. Trimming removed 8 bases at V and 0 bases at J, with 14 bases between. The CDR3 is 15 residues long. Germline CDR1 is LNHDA and CDR2 is SQIVND (reference sequence). The CDR3 nucleotides read TGTGCCAGTGGACGCCGGTGGAGCTCTGGAAACACCATATATTTT. Protein product: CASGRRWSSGNTIYF.

This clonotype has more than one count but fewer than ten. V and J are TRBV6-4 and TRBJ2-3; D not certain. Per the germline V gene, CDR1 is MRHNA and CDR2 is SNTAGT. The CDR3 has 15 amino acids. Trimming removed 3 bases from V and 0 bases from J, with 10 bases in between. DNA for the CDR3: TGTGCCAGCAGTGATAACCCAGCTAGCACAGATACGCAGTATTTT. It translates to CASSDNPASTDTQYF.

This clonotype was counted between two and nine times. The V and J genes are TRBV6-1 and TRBJ2-3; no clear D. The CDR3 sequence is 16 residues long. In germline, CDR1 is MNHNS, CDR2 SASEGT. Trimming pared 6 bases from V and 2 bases from J, leaving 18 bases between. The CDR3, as DNA: TGTGCCAGCAGCTCCAACCGCAGGCCCTACACAGATACGCAGTATTTT. Its protein is CASSSNRRPYTDTQYF.

This clonotype turned up a few times. V is TRBV12-3 or TRBV12-4 and J is TRBJ2-1, with 14 bases aligning to TRBD2. The junction had 5 bases not matched to a gene; V was cut back by 6 bases and J by 4 bases. The CDR3 loop spans 16 amino acids. CDR3: CASRETSGRGYNEQFF. As DNA, the CDR3 is TGTGCCAGCAGAGAGACTAGCGGGAGGGGTTACAATGAGCAGTTCTTC.

This chain's CDR3 is CASRGVAMNTEAFF. CDR3 DNA: TGTGCCAGCCGTGGGGTGGCAATGAACACTGAAGCTTTCTTT. The chain recombines TRBV6-1 with TRBJ1-1, with D unresolved. Germline assignment: CDR1 MNHNS and CDR2 SASEGT. Trimming shortened V by 8 bases and J by 0 bases, and 13 bases separated the two germline ends. This CDR3 region has 14 residues.

Only a few counts were recorded for this clonotype. The chain carries TRBV4-3 and TRBJ2-1, with TRBD1 matching over 7 bases. This CDR3 region has 15 residues. V shed 1 base and J 8 bases; nucleotides not matched to a gene: 8. CDR1 is LGHNA, CDR2 YSLEER, per germline. CDR3 loop: CASSQGQGRWDEQFF. The CDR3 bases are TGCGCCAGCAGCCAAGGACAGGGCAGATGGGATGAGCAGTTCTTC.

This clonotype was seen a few times. The V call is TRBV27, the J call TRBJ2-1; D unresolved. V gave up 0 bases and J gave up 5 bases, with 11 bases separating them. The germline V gene encodes CDR1 MNHEY and CDR2 SMNVEV (reference sequence). The CDR3 totals 15 residues. CDR3 DNA: TGTGCCAGCAGTTTATCGAATGTCTATAACAATGAGCAGTTCTTC. Amino acid sequence: CASSLSNVYNNEQFF.

The chain has TRBV18 and TRBJ1-4, with D possibly being TRBD1 (6 bases). Between the trimmed V and J ends, which lost 1 base and 6 bases, there was a span of 12 bases. CDR1 and CDR2 from the germline V gene are KGHSH and LQKENI. The CDR3 length is 15 residues. CDR3 loop: CASSPQETGHEKLFF. Written as DNA, the CDR3 is TGTGCCAGCTCACCACAAGAGACAGGACATGAAAAACTGTTTTTT.

The chain combines TRBV5-1 with TRBJ2-1, with a tentative D call TRBD2 (6 bases). The CDR3 has 17 residues. CDR1 is SGHRS and CDR2 is YFSETQ in the germline V gene. V was pared by 0 bases and J by 1 base, with 14 bases between. The CDR3 spells CASSLGNSGVSYNEQFF. The DNA for the CDR3 is TGCGCCAGCAGCTTGGGGAATAGCGGAGTTTCCTACAATGAGCAGTTCTTC.

Comment on this clonotype: A much larger clone differs by one base, so this may be a read error. This CDR3 fails to terminate in the conserved phenylalanine or tryptophan, so it likely reflects a read error. This chain uses TRBV7-2 with TRBJ2-4; possibly TRBD2 for D (5 bases). The V gene lost 1 base and the J gene lost 8 bases, with 9 bases spanning the gap. Germline CDR1 reads SGHTA; CDR2 reads FQGNSA. This CDR3 region has 13 residues. In DNA form, the CDR3 reads TGTGCCAGCAGCTTAGGCACCGGGGACATTCAGTACGTC. It translates to CASSLGTGDIQYV.

This clonotype was observed a few times. The chain has TRBV6-6 and TRBJ1-5; the match to TRBD1 covers 8 bases. The junction had 7 bases not matched to a gene; V was cut back by 7 bases and J by 2 bases. CDR3 length: 15 residues. Per the germline V gene, CDR1 is MNHNY and CDR2 is SVGAGI (reference sequence). CDR3 nucleotides: TGTGCCAGCATTGAAACAGGGGGACGCAATCAGCCCCAGCATTTT. As protein: CASIETGGRNQPQHF.

This clonotype was seen repeatedly, ten times or more. The rearrangement joins TRBV7-2 to TRBJ1-2, with D maybe TRBD1 (5 bases). Trimming left V 0 bases short and J 4 bases short, with 9 bases between. In germline, CDR1 is SGHTA, CDR2 FQGNSA. The CDR3 extends over 14 amino acids. In DNA, the CDR3 is TGTGCCAGCAGCTTAGCGCAGGGTCTCTATGGCTACACCTTC. Its protein product is CASSLAQGLYGYTF.

This clonotype was detected a few times. The junction does not match germline at one end; this may be a read error. V and J are TRBV12-3 or TRBV12-4 and TRBJ1-1; 10 nucleotides line up with TRBD1. This CDR3 is 15 amino acids long. The CDR3 region has the DNA TGTGCCAGCAGTTTAGCGGGACAGGGGAACCCTGAAGCTTTCTTT. Its protein product is CASSLAGQGNPEAFF.

V gene TRBV12-3 or TRBV12-4 combines with J gene TRBJ1-6; TRBD1 agrees at 11 bases. V lost 0 bases and J lost 9; bases outside the gene matches: 4. The CDR3 covers 16 residues. The CDR3 here is CASSLAPGQGGSPLHF. CDR3 sequence (DNA): TGTGCCAGCAGTTTAGCCCCGGGACAGGGGGGTTCACCCCTCCACTTT.

This clonotype was seen repeatedly, ten times or more. CDR3 DNA: TGTGCCAGCAGCCCCGCCCGGGGGACAGGGGGCGGTGAAGCTTTCTTT. This gives the protein CASSPARGTGGGEAFF. This chain uses TRBV7-2 with TRBJ1-1; 12 nucleotides align to TRBD1. With V trimmed by 5 bases and J by 7 bases, 11 bases remained unmatched. Germline CDR1 is SGHTA and CDR2 is FQGNSA. This CDR3 spans 16 amino acids.